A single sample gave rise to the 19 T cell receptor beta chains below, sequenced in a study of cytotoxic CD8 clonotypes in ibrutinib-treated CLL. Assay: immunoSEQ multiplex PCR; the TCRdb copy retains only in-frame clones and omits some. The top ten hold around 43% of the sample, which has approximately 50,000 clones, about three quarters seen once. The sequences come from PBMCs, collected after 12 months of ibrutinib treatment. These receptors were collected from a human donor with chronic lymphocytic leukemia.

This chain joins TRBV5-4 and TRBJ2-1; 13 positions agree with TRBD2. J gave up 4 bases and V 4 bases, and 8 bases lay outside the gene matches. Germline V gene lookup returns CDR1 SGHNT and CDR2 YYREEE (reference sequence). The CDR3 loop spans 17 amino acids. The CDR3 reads CASSGMTSGRKYNEQFF. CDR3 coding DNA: TGTGCCAGCAGCGGGATGACTAGCGGGAGGAAGTACAATGAGCAGTTCTTC.

CDR3 in amino acids: CASQPPTGYEQYF. Written as DNA, the CDR3 is TGTGCCTCCCAACCTCCGACGGGCTACGAGCAGTACTTC. The chain employs TRBV10-3 and TRBJ2-7; D not resolved. CDR1 is ENHRY, CDR2 SYGVKD, per germline. Trimming took 11 bases from V and 3 from J, leaving 17 bases between them. The CDR3 loop spans 13 amino acids.

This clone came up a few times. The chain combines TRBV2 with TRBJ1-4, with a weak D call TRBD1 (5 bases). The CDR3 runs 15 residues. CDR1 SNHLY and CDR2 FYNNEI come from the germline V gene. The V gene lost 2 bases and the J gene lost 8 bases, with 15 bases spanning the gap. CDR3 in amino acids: CASSEMLRVDEKLFF. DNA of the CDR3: TGTGCCAGCAGTGAAATGCTCAGGGTAGACGAAAAACTGTTTTTT.

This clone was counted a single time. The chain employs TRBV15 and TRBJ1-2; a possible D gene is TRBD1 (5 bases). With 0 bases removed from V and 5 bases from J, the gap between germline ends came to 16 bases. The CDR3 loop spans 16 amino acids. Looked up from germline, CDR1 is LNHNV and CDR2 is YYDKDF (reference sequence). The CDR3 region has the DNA TGTGCCACCAGCAGAGATCAGGGACGGGCCGGGTATGGCTACACCTTC. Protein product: CATSRDQGRAGYGYTF.

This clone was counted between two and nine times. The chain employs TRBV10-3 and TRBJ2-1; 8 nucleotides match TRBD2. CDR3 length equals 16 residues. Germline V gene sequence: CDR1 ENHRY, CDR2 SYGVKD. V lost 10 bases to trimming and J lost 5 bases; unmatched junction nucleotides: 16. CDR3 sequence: CASSPSPAGAHNEQFF. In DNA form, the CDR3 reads TGTGCCAGCAGCCCCTCCCCAGCGGGAGCCCACAATGAGCAGTTCTTC.

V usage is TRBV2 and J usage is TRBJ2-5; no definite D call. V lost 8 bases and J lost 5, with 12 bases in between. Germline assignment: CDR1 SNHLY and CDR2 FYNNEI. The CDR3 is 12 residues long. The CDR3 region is CASPKRMETQYF. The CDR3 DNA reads TGTGCCAGCCCGAAGAGGATGGAGACCCAGTACTTC. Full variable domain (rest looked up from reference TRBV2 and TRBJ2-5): EPEVTQTPSHQVTQMGQEVILRCVPISNHLYFYWYRQILGQKVEFLVSFYNNEISEKSEIFDDQFSVERPDGSNFTLKIRSTKLEDSAMYFCASPKRMETQYFGPGTRLLVL.

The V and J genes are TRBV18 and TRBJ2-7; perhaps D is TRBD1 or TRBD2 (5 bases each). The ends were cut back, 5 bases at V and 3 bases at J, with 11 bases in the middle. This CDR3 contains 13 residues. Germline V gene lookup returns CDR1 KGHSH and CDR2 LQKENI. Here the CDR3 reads CASSMGPGYEQYF. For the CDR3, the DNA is TGTGCCAGCTCAATGGGACCAGGCTACGAGCAGTACTTC. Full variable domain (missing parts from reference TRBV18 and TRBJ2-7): NAGVMQNPRHLVRRRGQEARLRCSPMKGHSHVYWYRQLPEEGLKFMVYLQKENIIDESGMPKERFSAEFPKEGPSILRIQQVVRGDSAAYFCASSMGPGYEQYFGPGTRLTVT.

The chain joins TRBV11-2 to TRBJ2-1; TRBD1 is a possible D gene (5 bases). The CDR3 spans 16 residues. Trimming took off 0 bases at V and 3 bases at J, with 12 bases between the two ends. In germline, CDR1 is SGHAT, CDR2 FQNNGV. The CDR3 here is CASSLDFTGNYNEQFF. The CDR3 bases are TGTGCCAGCAGCTTAGATTTCACAGGTAACTACAATGAGCAGTTCTTC.

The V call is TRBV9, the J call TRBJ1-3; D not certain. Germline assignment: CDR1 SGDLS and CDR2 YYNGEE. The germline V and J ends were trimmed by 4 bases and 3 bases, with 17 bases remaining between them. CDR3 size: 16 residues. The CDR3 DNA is TGTGCCAGCAGCCCCCAGGTAGGGCTGCTTGGAAACACCATATATTTT. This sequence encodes CASSPQVGLLGNTIYF.

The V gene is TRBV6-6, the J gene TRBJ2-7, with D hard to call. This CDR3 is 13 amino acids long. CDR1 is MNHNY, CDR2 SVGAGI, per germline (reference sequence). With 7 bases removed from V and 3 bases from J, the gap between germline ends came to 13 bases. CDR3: CASNIRPHYEQYF. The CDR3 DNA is TGTGCCAGCAACATAAGGCCCCACTACGAGCAGTACTTC.

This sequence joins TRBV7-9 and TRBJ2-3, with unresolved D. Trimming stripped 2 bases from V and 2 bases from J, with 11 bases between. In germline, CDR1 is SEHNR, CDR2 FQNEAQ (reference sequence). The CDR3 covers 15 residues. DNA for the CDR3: TGTGCCAGCAGCTTAAGGGCAGGCGCCACAGATACGCAGTATTTT. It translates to CASSLRAGATDTQYF.

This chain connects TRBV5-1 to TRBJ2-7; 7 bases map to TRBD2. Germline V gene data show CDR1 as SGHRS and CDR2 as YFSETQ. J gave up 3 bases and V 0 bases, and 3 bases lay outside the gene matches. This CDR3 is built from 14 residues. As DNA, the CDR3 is TGCGCCAGCAGCTTGGCCGGGACTAACTACGAGCAGTACTTC. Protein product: CASSLAGTNYEQYF.

CDR3 nucleotide sequence: TGTGCCAGCAGTTCGAGTGTGGGACTAGCGGGAGGGACAGATACGCAGTATTTT. It specifies CASSSSVGLAGGTDTQYF. The J gene is TRBJ2-3, the V gene TRBV27; the match to TRBD2 covers 16 bases. V dropped 4 bases and J dropped 3; count of bases not matched to a gene: 7. Germline assignment: CDR1 MNHEY and CDR2 SMNVEV (reference sequence). The CDR3 is 18 residues long.

The CDR3 region is CASSLSFREQYF. CDR3 nucleotides: TGTGCCAGCAGCTTGAGTTTCCGCGAGCAGTACTTC. The J gene is TRBJ2-7, the V gene TRBV5-4; D call uncertain. CDR1 and CDR2 (germline): SGHNT, YYREEE (reference sequence). V dropped 1 base and J dropped 6 bases, with 8 bases sitting between them. The CDR3 is made up of 12 amino acids.

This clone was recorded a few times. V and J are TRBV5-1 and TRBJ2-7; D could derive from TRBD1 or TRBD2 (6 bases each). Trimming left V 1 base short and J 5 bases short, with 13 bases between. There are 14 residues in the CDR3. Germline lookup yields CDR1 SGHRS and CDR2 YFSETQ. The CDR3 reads CASSLSGGRDEQYF. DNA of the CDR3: TGCGCCAGCAGCTTGTCCGGGGGCCGCGACGAGCAGTACTTC.

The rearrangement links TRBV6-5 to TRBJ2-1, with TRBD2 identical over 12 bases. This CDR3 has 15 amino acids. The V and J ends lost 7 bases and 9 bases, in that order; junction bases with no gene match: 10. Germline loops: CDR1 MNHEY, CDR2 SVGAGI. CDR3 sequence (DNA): TGTGCCAGCACCCACCGCCTAGCGGGAGGGATTGAGCAGTTCTTC. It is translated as CASTHRLAGGIEQFF.

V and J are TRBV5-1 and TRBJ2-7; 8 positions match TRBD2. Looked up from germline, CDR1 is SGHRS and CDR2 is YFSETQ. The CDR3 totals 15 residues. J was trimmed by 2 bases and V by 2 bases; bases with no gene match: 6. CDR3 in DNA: TGCGCCAGCAGCTTCTGGACTAGCAGAACCTACGAGCAGTACTTC. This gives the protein CASSFWTSRTYEQYF.

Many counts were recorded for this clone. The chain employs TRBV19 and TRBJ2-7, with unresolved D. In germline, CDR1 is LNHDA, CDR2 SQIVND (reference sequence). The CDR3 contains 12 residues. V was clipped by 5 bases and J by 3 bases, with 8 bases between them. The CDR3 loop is CASSGVGYEQYF. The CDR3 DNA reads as TGTGCCAGTAGTGGCGTGGGCTACGAGCAGTACTTC. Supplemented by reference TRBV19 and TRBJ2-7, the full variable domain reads DGGITQSPKYLFRKEGQNVTLSCEQNLNHDAMYWYRQDPGQGLRLIYYSQIVNDFQKGDIAEGYSVSREKKESFPLTVTSAQKNPTAFYLCASSGVGYEQYFGPGTRLTVT.

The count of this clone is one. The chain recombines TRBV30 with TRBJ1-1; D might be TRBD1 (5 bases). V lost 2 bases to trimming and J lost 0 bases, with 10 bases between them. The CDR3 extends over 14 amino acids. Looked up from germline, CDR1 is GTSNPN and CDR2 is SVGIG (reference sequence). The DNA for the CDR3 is TGTGCCTGGAGTTTGGGGACGGTGAACACTGAAGCTTTCTTT. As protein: CAWSLGTVNTEAFF.